Below are 22 T cell receptor beta chains sequenced from a single sample in a study of T cells in tuberculosis. Data came from immunoSEQ multiplex PCR; TCRdb stores just in-frame clones and leaves some out. The data hold tens of thousands of clones, with roughly 94% observed a single time. Specified time point: new active TB diagnosis, blood taken before or within 7 days of starting treatment. The sequencing used PBMCs, collected at tuberculosis diagnosis. The receptors were gathered from an adult with tuberculosis.

The genes are TRBV19 and TRBJ1-1; 9 nucleotides line up with TRBD1. The ends lost 6 bases at V and 5 bases at J; junction bases unmatched: 10. The CDR3 contains 15 residues. Germline CDR1 is LNHDA and CDR2 is SQIVND (reference sequence). Here the CDR3 reads CASRDTGGGGTEAFF. The CDR3 DNA sequence: TGTGCCAGTAGGGATACAGGGGGCGGAGGGACTGAAGCTTTCTTT.

V is TRBV9 and J is TRBJ2-2; D possibly corresponds to TRBD1 (5 bases). The CDR3 consists of 16 residues. V was trimmed by 1 base and J by 0 bases, leaving 10 bases between them. Germline lookup yields CDR1 SGDLS and CDR2 YYNGEE. The CDR3 DNA reads TGTGCCAGCAGCGTACTGAGCAGGGCGAACACCGGGGAGCTGTTTTTT. This sequence encodes CASSVLSRANTGELFF.

The CDR3 bases are TGTGCCAGCAGCTTTGCGGGGGGAGTTACAGATACGCAGTATTTT. It encodes CASSFAGGVTDTQYF. The chain combines TRBV5-4 with TRBJ2-3, with 8 bases that match TRBD2. Germline trimming cut 2 bases from V and 3 bases from J; bases unmatched to any gene: 5. CDR1 and CDR2 from the germline V gene are SGHNT and YYREEE (reference sequence). The CDR3 is made up of 15 amino acids.

V is TRBV6-5 and J is TRBJ2-5, with D possibly matching TRBD1 (6 bases). V was cut by 0 bases and J by 4 bases, with 9 bases left in between. This CDR3 comprises 14 residues. Germline values: CDR1 MNHEY, CDR2 SVGAGI. The CDR3 nucleotides are TGTGCCAGCAGTTACTCTCTAGGGGGAGAGACCCAGTACTTC. Its translation: CASSYSLGGETQYF.

The chain combines TRBV19 with TRBJ1-1; no clear D gene. Trimming pared 2 bases from V and 0 bases from J, leaving 13 bases between. In germline, CDR1 is LNHDA, CDR2 SQIVND (reference sequence). The CDR3 has 16 residues. The CDR3 is CASSIKAGFLNTEAFF. CDR3 nucleotides: TGTGCCAGTAGTATAAAGGCCGGGTTCCTGAACACTGAAGCTTTCTTT.

This chain uses TRBV7-9 with TRBJ2-7; D is perhaps TRBD1 (6 bases). The CDR3 runs 15 residues. The germline V gene has CDR1 SEHNR and CDR2 FQNEAQ (reference sequence). V gave up 6 bases and J gave up 0 bases, with 15 bases separating them. The CDR3 nucleotides are TGTGCCAGCAGTCTGAGACAGGCGCTCTCCTACGAGCAGTACTTC. Protein sequence: CASSLRQALSYEQYF.

The chain combines TRBV25-1 with TRBJ1-2, with TRBD1 matching over 8 bases. The CDR3 has 13 amino acids. Germline V gene data show CDR1 as MGHDK and CDR2 as SYGVNS. Trimming removed 2 bases from V and 8 bases from J; junction bases left unmatched: 4. CDR3 region: CASSELDRGGYTF. The CDR3 region has the DNA TGTGCCAGCAGTGAACTCGACAGGGGCGGCTACACCTTC.

This chain connects TRBV2 to TRBJ2-7; 8 nucleotides match TRBD1. Trimming removed 8 bases from V and 4 bases from J; junction bases left unmatched: 10. This CDR3 has 14 amino acids. Per germline, CDR1 SNHLY and CDR2 FYNNEI. DNA for the CDR3: TGTGCCAGCGTTATGGAGCAGGGGGCTTACGAGCAGTACTTC. Encoded protein: CASVMEQGAYEQYF.

The chain uses TRBV11-3 and TRBJ2-3; D gene unclear. The CDR3 consists of 16 residues. The germline CDR1 and CDR2 sequences are SGHNT and YENEEA. Trimming left V 5 bases short and J 2 bases short, with 17 bases between. CDR3 sequence: CASSRPLLSTTDTQYF. The CDR3 DNA follows: TGTGCCAGCAGCCGCCCTCTTCTGTCTACCACAGATACGCAGTATTTT.

This chain links TRBV5-1 with TRBJ1-1; D is unclear. Germline V gene lookup returns CDR1 SGHRS and CDR2 YFSETQ. The ends were cut back, 0 bases at V and 1 base at J, with 13 bases in the middle. The CDR3 loop spans 16 amino acids. The CDR3 region is CASSLAVTSGNTEAFF. As DNA, the CDR3 is TGCGCCAGCAGCTTGGCCGTGACCAGCGGGAACACTGAAGCTTTCTTT.

The genes are TRBV11-2 and TRBJ1-3; 9 positions match TRBD1. V shed 2 bases, J shed 7 bases, and the junction held 9 bases outside the gene matches. Germline V gene data show CDR1 as SGHAT and CDR2 as FQNNGV. CDR3 length: 16 amino acids. This CDR3 reads CASSLISGTGSNTIYF. The CDR3 DNA reads TGTGCCAGCAGCTTAATATCCGGGACAGGGAGCAACACCATATATTTT.

This clone has a handful of counts. The chain has TRBV11-3 and TRBJ2-2, with TRBD2 matching 9 bases. The germline V gene has CDR1 SGHNT and CDR2 YENEEA. V was clipped by 5 bases and J by 6 bases; unmatched bases: 7. The CDR3 spans 15 residues. The CDR3 sequence is CASSDAGGLAGELFF. DNA of the CDR3: TGTGCCAGCAGCGATGCGGGGGGGCTCGCCGGGGAGCTGTTTTTT.

V usage is TRBV18 and J usage is TRBJ2-5, with 7 bases fitting TRBD2. CDR1 KGHSH and CDR2 LQKENI come from the germline V gene. This CDR3 has 13 residues. After removal of 6 bases from V and 5 bases from J, the junction contained 6 bases not matched to a gene. The CDR3 reads CASSAGEVETQYF. As DNA, the CDR3 is TGTGCCAGCTCGGCGGGGGAGGTGGAGACCCAGTACTTC.

The V gene is TRBV5-1, the J gene TRBJ2-7; 10 bases are shared with TRBD1. V gave up 3 bases and J gave up 5 bases; unmatched junction bases: 5. The CDR3 sequence is 14 residues long. Germline lookup yields CDR1 SGHRS and CDR2 YFSETQ. The CDR3 DNA reads as TGCGCCAGCAGCTACGAGACAGGGGGCAACGAGCAGTACTTC. Its translation is CASSYETGGNEQYF.

This clone showed up just once. V usage is TRBV6-1 and J usage is TRBJ2-7; 8 nucleotides match TRBD1. CDR3 length: 13 amino acids. The trim removed 8 bases at V and 2 bases at J, leaving 5 bases unmatched. The germline gives CDR1 MNHNS, CDR2 SASEGT. DNA for the CDR3: TGTGCCAGCCGAAGGACAGGGACCTACGAGCAGTACTTC. This encodes CASRRTGTYEQYF.

The chain links TRBV7-2 to TRBJ2-7; D uncertain. The CDR3 totals 15 residues. V lost 2 bases and J lost 2, with 13 bases in between. Per germline, CDR1 SGHTA and CDR2 FQGNSA. DNA of the CDR3: TGTGCCAGCAGCTTAAGGAGAGGTATTACCTACGAGCAGTACTTC. It specifies CASSLRRGITYEQYF.

This sequence joins TRBV18 and TRBJ2-2; D perhaps matches TRBD1 (6 bases). The germline V gene encodes CDR1 KGHSH and CDR2 LQKENI. The V end lost 7 bases, the J end lost 5 bases, and 11 bases lay between the germline ends. CDR3 length: 13 amino acids. CDR3 in DNA: TGTGCCAGCTTTGCGAGGGGGACCGGGGAGCTGTTTTTT. Amino acid sequence: CASFARGTGELFF.

This chain joins TRBV30 and TRBJ1-1; no firm D call. There are 12 residues in the CDR3. CDR1 and CDR2 (germline): GTSNPN, SVGIG (reference sequence). V was shortened by 0 bases and J by 6 bases, with 8 bases between the two germline ends. The CDR3 DNA reads TGTGCCTGGAGTGTGCGAGATCCTGAAGCTTTCTTT. Translating gives CAWSVRDPEAFF. The full variable domain, its missing parts supplied by reference TRBV30 and TRBJ1-1, is SQTIHQWPATLVQPVGSPLSLECTVEGTSNPNLYWYRQAAGRGLQLLFYSVGIGQISSEVPQNLSASRPQDRQFILSSKKLLLSDSGFYLCAWSVRDPEAFFGQGTRLTVV.

This clone has a single count. The gene calls are TRBV18 and TRBJ1-4; 7 positions match TRBD1. Germline CDR1 and CDR2: KGHSH and LQKENI. The J segment lost 2 bases and the V segment lost 1 base, leaving 1 base of the junction unmatched. There are 15 residues in the CDR3. The CDR3 bases are TGTGCCAGCTCACCACTACAGGGGACTAATGAAAAACTGTTTTTT. This gives the protein CASSPLQGTNEKLFF.

This chain links TRBV2 with TRBJ1-1; D call uncertain. Looked up from germline, CDR1 is SNHLY and CDR2 is FYNNEI. This CDR3 comprises 11 residues. Trimming shortened V by 6 bases and J by 8 bases, and 10 bases separated the two germline ends. The CDR3: CASSPLTEAFF. CDR3 in DNA: TGTGCCAGCAGCCCCTTAACAGAAGCTTTCTTT.

The chain has TRBV28 and TRBJ2-2, with 10 positions matching TRBD1. The germline gives CDR1 MDHEN, CDR2 SYDVKM. CDR3 length equals 16 residues. V lost 5 bases to trimming and J lost 6 bases; unmatched junction nucleotides: 9. CDR3 bases: TGTGCCAGCAGTAGACAGGGGGCTTCGTTTTCCGGGGAGCTGTTTTTT. Translating it yields CASSRQGASFSGELFF.

This clone was detected only a few times. The chain links TRBV9 to TRBJ2-1, with no clear D. This CDR3 spans 14 amino acids. Germline assignment: CDR1 SGDLS and CDR2 YYNGEE. The ends were cut back, 0 bases at V and 8 bases at J, with 12 bases in the middle. CDR3 sequence (DNA): TGTGCCAGCAGCGTAGCTATCGGGTCCCATGAGCAGTTCTTC. Protein product: CASSVAIGSHEQFF. Full variable domain (outside the CDR3, taken from reference TRBV9 and TRBJ2-1): DSGVTQTPKHLITATGQRVTLRCSPRSGDLSVYWYQQSLDQGLQFLIQYYNGEERAKGNILERFSAQQFPDLHSELNLSSLELGDSALYFCASSVAIGSHEQFFGPGTRLTVL.